This is a list of T cell receptor beta chains from one sample in a study of CD8+CD57+ T cells in acquired aplastic anemia. MiXCR, applied by TCRdb to the reads, yields one record per CDR3 protein. The repertoire has about 160,000 distinct CDR3 sequences, 40% to 50% of them found once; the top ten carry 25% to 40%. Sequencing input: sorted CD4+, CD8+, or CD8+CD57+ T cells (not recorded which) from PBMCs. Receptors were obtained from a human donor with aplastic anemia. Both conserved end residues are part of each CDR3. D genes are given only for firm matches. The size entry is marked missing in some rows and otherwise reads once, few, many or a size class.

>TRBV7-3|TRBD2|TRBJ2-2|many
TGTGCCAGCAGCTTAAACCTCGCTAGCGGGGACACCGGGGAGCTGTTTTTT
CASSLNLASGDTGELFF
>TRBV2|-|TRBJ1-1|many
TGTGCCAGCAGGGAACCGGGATACACTGAAGCTTTCTTT
CASREPGYTEAFF
>TRBV28|-|TRBJ2-7|-
TGTGCCAGCAGTTTAGGGCTGGGAGGCTACGAGCAGTACTTC
CASSLGLGGYEQYF
>TRBV15|-|TRBJ1-3|-
TGTGCCACCAGCAGGAGTTTGTCCTCTGGAAACACCATATATTTT
CATSRSLSSGNTIYF
>TRBV3-1|TRBD2|TRBJ2-3|-
TGTGCCAGCAGCCATTCAATTAGCGGGAGGCGGCCAGATACGCAGTATTTT
CASSHSISGRRPDTQYF
>TRBV7-6|-|TRBJ1-3|-
TGTGCCAGCAGCTTATCCGATTCTGGAAACACCATATATTTT
CASSLSDSGNTIYF
>TRBV19|TRBD1|TRBJ1-5|-
TGTGCCAGTAGTACACAGGGGGCTGGTCAGCCCCAGCATTTT
CASSTQGAGQPQHF
>TRBV19|-|TRBJ1-2|many
TGTGCCAGTAGTACTATAGGGCCAGACTATGGCTACACCTTC
CASSTIGPDYGYTF
>TRBV3-1|TRBD2|TRBJ2-1|-
TGTGCCAGCAGCCAAGATAAAGAGGGAGGGCCCTCGGATGAGCAGTTCTTC
CASSQDKEGGPSDEQFF
>TRBV14|-|TRBJ2-5|many
TGTGCCAGCAGCCAAGCAAAGGGGCCTCCACAAGAGACCCAGTACTTC
CASSQAKGPPQETQYF
>TRBV10-3|-|TRBJ2-7|-
TGTGCCATCCTTCCCTATACCTACGAGCAGTACTTC
CAILPYTYEQYF
>TRBV24-1|TRBD2|TRBJ2-2|many
TGTGCCACCAGTGACTCGGGACTAGCGGGATCCGGGGAGCTGTTTTTT
CATSDSGLAGSGELFF
>TRBV9|-|TRBJ2-5|-
TGTGCCAGCAGCGTAGTGGACAACGGGGAGACCCAGTACTTC
CASSVVDNGETQYF
>TRBV7-9|TRBD1|TRBJ2-7|-
TGTGCCAGCAGCTTAATCGTGGGACAGGGCTACGAGCAGTACTTC
CASSLIVGQGYEQYF
>TRBV9|-|TRBJ1-2|-
TGTGCCAGCAGCGTAGGGTACAGGAGTGATGGCTACACCTTC
CASSVGYRSDGYTF
>TRBV6-1|-|TRBJ1-1|few
TGTGCCAGCAGTCCTAGACCTTGGGACGGAAACACTGAAGCTTTCTTT
CASSPRPWDGNTEAFF
>TRBV10-3|-|TRBJ2-7|-
TGTGCCATCAGCGAACTGAACTACGAGCAGTACTTC
CAISELNYEQYF
>TRBV27|TRBD2|TRBJ2-5|many
TGTGCCAGCAGCTCGACATTAGCGGGAGGGCGAGAGACCCAGTACTTC
CASSSTLAGGRETQYF
>TRBV6-2/TRBV6-3|-|TRBJ1-1|many
TGTGCCAGCAGTTACTATGCCACTGAAGCTTTCTTT
CASSYYATEAFF
>TRBV19|TRBD1|TRBJ1-4|many
TGTGCCACCGCGATCGGACAGGGTGAAAAACTGTTTTTT
CATAIGQGEKLFF
>TRBV2|-|TRBJ2-7|-
TGTGCCAGCAGTTTTCAGGGGACGAACGAGCAGTACTTC
CASSFQGTNEQYF
>TRBV4-1|-|TRBJ2-7|-
TGCGCCACTAGGGACCACTCCTACGAGCAGTACTTC
CATRDHSYEQYF
>TRBV30|-|TRBJ2-5|-
TGTGCCTGGAGTTCTACTCCATTGGGGGCCCAGTACTTC
CAWSSTPLGAQYF
>TRBV10-3|-|TRBJ2-7|medium-sized
TGTGCCATCAGTGCTTCGGACCGGACCTACGAGCAGTACTTC
CAISASDRTYEQYF
>TRBV19|TRBD2|TRBJ2-7|many
TGTGCCAGTAGTTTAGCGGGAGGATCCTACGAGCAGTACTTC
CASSLAGGSYEQYF
>TRBV7-6|-|TRBJ1-1|-
TGTGCCAGCAGCGCTGGCGGGGACACTGAAGCTTTCTTT
CASSAGGDTEAFF
>TRBV20-1|-|TRBJ2-7|-
TGCAGTGCTGGGTCGGGTCCGACCTACGAGCAGTACTTC
CSAGSGPTYEQYF
>TRBV10-3|-|TRBJ1-1|-
TGTGCCATCAGTAGTCCGGGCCTGAACACTGAAGCTTTCTTT
CAISSPGLNTEAFF
>TRBV18|TRBD2|TRBJ2-7|few
TGTGCCAGCTCGGCTAGCGGGGGCACCTACGAGCAGTACTTC
CASSASGGTYEQYF
>TRBV20-1|-|TRBJ1-2|many
TGCAGTACCACCGGGGGTAGCTATGGCTACACCTTC
CSTTGGSYGYTF
>TRBV9|TRBD1|TRBJ1-4|many
TGTGCCAGCAGCGGGGGACAGTATAATGAAAAACTGTTTTTT
CASSGGQYNEKLFF
>TRBV10-3|-|TRBJ1-2|few
TGTGCCATCAGTGCGGCCGTATCGGGCTACACCTTC
CAISAAVSGYTF
>TRBV10-3|TRBD1|TRBJ2-1|many
TGTGCCATCAGTGAGAGACAGGGGACCCCATACAATGAGCAGTTCTTC
CAISERQGTPYNEQFF
>TRBV19|-|TRBJ2-1|many
TGTGCCAGTAGTATGACCCAGAATGAGCAGTTCTTC
CASSMTQNEQFF
>TRBV7-8|TRBD1|TRBJ1-6|-
TGTGCCAGCAGCTACACGACAGGGGAAAATTCACCCCTCCACTTT
CASSYTTGENSPLHF
>TRBV20-1|-|TRBJ2-5|once
TGCAGCGTCGCGGAGACCCAGTACTTC
CSVAETQYF
>TRBV20-1|-|TRBJ2-5|once
TGCAGTGCTAGAGAGTTAGGCAGGGCACCCCAAGAGACCCAGTACTTC
CSARELGRAPQETQYF